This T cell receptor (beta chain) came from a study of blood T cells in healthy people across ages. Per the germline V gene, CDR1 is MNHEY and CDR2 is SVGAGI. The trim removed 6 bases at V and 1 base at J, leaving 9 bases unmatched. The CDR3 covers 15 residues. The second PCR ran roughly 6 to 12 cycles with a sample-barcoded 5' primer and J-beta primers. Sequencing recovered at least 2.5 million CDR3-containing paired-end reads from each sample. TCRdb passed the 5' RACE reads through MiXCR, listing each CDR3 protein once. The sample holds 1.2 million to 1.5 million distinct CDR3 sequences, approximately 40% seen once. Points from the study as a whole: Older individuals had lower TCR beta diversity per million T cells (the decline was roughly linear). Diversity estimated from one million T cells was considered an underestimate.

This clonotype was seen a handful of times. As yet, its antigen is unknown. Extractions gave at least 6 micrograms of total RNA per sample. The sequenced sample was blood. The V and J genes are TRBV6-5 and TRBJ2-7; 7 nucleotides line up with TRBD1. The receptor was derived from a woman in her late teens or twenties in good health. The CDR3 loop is CASRTGQVPSYEQYF. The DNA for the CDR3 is TGTGCCAGCAGGACCGGACAGGTCCCATCCTACGAGCAGTACTTC.